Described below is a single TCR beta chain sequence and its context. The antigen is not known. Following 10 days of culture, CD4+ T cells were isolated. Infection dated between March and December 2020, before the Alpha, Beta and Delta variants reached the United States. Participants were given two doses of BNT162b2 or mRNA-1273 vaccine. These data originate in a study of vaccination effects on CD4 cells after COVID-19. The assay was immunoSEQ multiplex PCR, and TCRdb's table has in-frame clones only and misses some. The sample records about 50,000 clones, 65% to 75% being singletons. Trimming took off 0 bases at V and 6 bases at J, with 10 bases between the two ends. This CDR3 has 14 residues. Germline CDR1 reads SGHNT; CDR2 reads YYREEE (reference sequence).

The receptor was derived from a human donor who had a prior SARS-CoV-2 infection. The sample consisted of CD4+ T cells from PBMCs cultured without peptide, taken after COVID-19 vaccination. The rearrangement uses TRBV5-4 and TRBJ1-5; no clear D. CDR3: CASSLGGEGQPQHF. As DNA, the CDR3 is TGTGCCAGCAGCTTGGGCGGGGAGGGTCAGCCCCAGCATTTT.